Listed below are T cell receptor beta chains from one sample, sequenced in a study of cytomegalovirus exposure and HLA in healthy donors. Clones were sequenced by immunoSEQ multiplex PCR, and TCRdb holds only the in-frame ones, with some missing. The table has 90,000 to 110,000 clones, around four fifths seen once; the top ten hold around 1.2%. The sample consisted of PBMCs. These receptors were collected from a man aged 25 to 40 in good health and CMV-seronegative. CDR3s include the opening cysteine and the closing phenylalanine or tryptophan. Fields, in order: J gene, V gene, D gene, clone size, CDR3 protein, CDR3 DNA. The D gene is left open where the match is weak. Rows may omit the clone size; those that give it use once, few, many or a size class.

TRBJ2-5,TRBV6-5,-,-,CASSYGTRGETQYF,TGTGCCAGCAGTTACGGGACACGGGGAGAGACCCAGTACTTC
TRBJ1-2,TRBV4-3,-,-,CASSQDLVIYGYTF,TGCGCCAGCAGCCAGGACTTGGTTATCTATGGCTACACCTTC
TRBJ2-7,TRBV11-2,-,-,CASSLPRLSGEQYF,TGTGCCAGCAGCTTACCAAGACTCTCGGGCGAGCAGTACTTC
TRBJ2-3,TRBV5-4,TRBD2,-,CASSTRTSGGTDTQYF,TGTGCCAGCAGCACACGGACTAGCGGGGGCACAGATACGCAGTATTTT
TRBJ1-4,TRBV6-1,TRBD1,-,CASRGQGVEKLFF,TGTGCCAGCAGAGGACAGGGCGTAGAAAAACTGTTTTTT
TRBJ2-7,TRBV11-2,-,few,CASSLEGFRENYEQYF,TGTGCCAGCAGCTTAGAGGGGTTCAGGGAAAACTACGAGCAGTACTTC
TRBJ2-7,TRBV28,TRBD1,-,CASGDSDRTYEQYF,TGTGCCAGCGGAGACTCGGACAGGACATACGAGCAGTACTTC
TRBJ1-4,TRBV27,-,-,CASSFQGNEKLFF,TGTGCCAGCAGTTTTCAGGGGAATGAAAAACTGTTTTTT
TRBJ2-1,TRBV5-8,TRBD2,-,CASSRGLALEQFF,TGTGCCAGCAGCAGGGGACTAGCGCTTGAGCAGTTCTTC
TRBJ1-2,TRBV29-1,-,-,CSVEGAGTNYGYTF,TGCAGCGTTGAAGGTGCGGGAACTAACTATGGCTACACCTTC
TRBJ1-4,TRBV4-3,-,few,CASSQGEQGFNEKLFF,TGCGCCAGCAGCCAAGGGGAACAGGGCTTTAATGAAAAACTGTTTTTT
TRBJ2-1,TRBV9,TRBD1,-,CASSVALDRDVEQFF,TGTGCCAGCAGCGTAGCGCTCGACAGGGACGTGGAGCAGTTCTTC
TRBJ2-3,TRBV28,TRBD2,-,CASRGTSGIIDTQYF,TGTGCCAGCAGGGGGACTAGCGGGATAATAGATACGCAGTATTTT
TRBJ1-6,TRBV5-8,-,-,CASSLVGGYEFLSPLHF,TGTGCCAGCAGCTTAGTGGGAGGGTACGAATTTTTGTCACCCCTCCACTTT
TRBJ2-7,TRBV4-3,-,-,CASSQDRESSYEQYF,TGCGCCAGCAGCCAAGATCGGGAGAGCTCCTACGAGCAGTACTTC
TRBJ2-3,TRBV11-3,TRBD2,-,CASSSSGAELTQYF,TGTGCCAGCAGCTCTAGCGGGGCCGAGCTTACGCAGTATTTT
TRBJ2-7,TRBV7-2,-,-,CASSTAYGIEQYF,TGTGCCAGCAGCACAGCCTACGGTATCGAGCAGTACTTC
TRBJ1-5,TRBV7-6,TRBD1,-,CASSPVHRGRGNSNQPQHF,TGTGCCAGCAGCCCGGTTCACAGGGGGAGAGGCAATAGCAATCAGCCCCAGCATTTT
TRBJ1-2,TRBV5-6,-,-,CASSRVGGAGYGYTF,TGTGCCAGCAGCCGAGTTGGCGGGGCCGGCTATGGCTACACCTTC
TRBJ2-5,TRBV7-7,TRBD2,-,CASSPGLAGVETQYF,TGTGCTAGCAGCCCGGGACTAGCGGGGGTAGAGACCCAGTACTTC
TRBJ1-3,TRBV6-5,TRBD1,few,CASKTGVSGNTIYF,TGTGCCAGCAAAACAGGGGTTTCAGGGAACACCATATATTTT
TRBJ2-7,TRBV6-5,-,-,CASRPPGRLEQYF,TGTGCCAGCAGACCCCCGGGGAGACTTGAGCAGTACTTC
TRBJ2-1,TRBV28,-,-,CALGSGLGGNEQFF,TGTGCCCTTGGAAGCGGACTAGGGGGCAATGAGCAGTTCTTC
TRBJ1-2,TRBV19,-,few,CASSITRVDVGYTF,TGTGCCAGTAGTATCACTCGGGTTGATGTTGGCTACACCTTC
TRBJ2-7,TRBV28,TRBD2,-,CASSLVFRLAGPSTYEQYF,TGTGCCAGCAGTTTAGTCTTTCGACTAGCGGGACCAAGTACCTACGAGCAGTACTTC
TRBJ1-1,TRBV14,TRBD1,-,CASSKRGTATEAFF,TGTGCCAGCAGCAAACGAGGGACAGCGACTGAAGCTTTCTTT
TRBJ1-2,TRBV4-3,-,-,CASSQETVNYGYTF,TGCGCCAGCAGCCAAGAAACAGTTAACTATGGCTACACCTTC